A single sample gave rise to the 16 T cell receptor beta chains below, sequenced in a study of blood T cell repertoires in COVID-19. Clones were read by immunoSEQ multiplex PCR, and TCRdb kept only the in-frame ones, dropping some. Among about 230,000 clones listed, approximately 84% were seen once. Sequencing used peripheral blood. The receptors were sampled from a man aged 45-65 years with COVID-19, enrolled during active disease.

The chain employs TRBV7-3 and TRBJ2-1; 11 bases line up with TRBD2. Germline V CDR1 and CDR2: SGHTA, FQGTGA. There are 15 residues in the CDR3. V lost 5 bases and J lost 2; bases outside the gene matches: 2. Here the CDR3 reads CASSILAGAYNEQFF. CDR3 nucleotide sequence: TGTGCCAGCAGCATACTAGCGGGAGCCTACAATGAGCAGTTCTTC.

V gene TRBV15 combines with J gene TRBJ1-1; 9 bases fit TRBD1. The CDR3 covers 17 residues. The V and J ends lost 6 bases and 1 base, in that order; junction bases with no gene match: 12. Germline V CDR1 and CDR2: LNHNV, YYDKDF (reference sequence). The CDR3 protein is CATRGGLGQGWNTEAFF. The DNA of the CDR3 is TGTGCCACCAGGGGGGGGCTGGGACAGGGATGGAACACTGAAGCTTTCTTT.

This clone was picked up a small number of times. The chain couples TRBV12-3 or TRBV12-4 to TRBJ1-5; D is unclear. CDR3 size: 12 residues. Trimming pared 5 bases from V and 6 bases from J, leaving 8 bases between. The CDR3 is CASSVGRQPQHF. The CDR3 DNA reads as TGTGCCAGCAGTGTTGGGCGTCAGCCCCAGCATTTT.

The chain joins TRBV3-1 (or the pseudogene TRBV3-2) to TRBJ2-2, with 9 bases that match TRBD1. V shed 2 bases and J 6 bases; nucleotides not matched to a gene: 10. The CDR3 extends over 17 amino acids. Germline V lookup: CDR1 LGHDT, CDR2 YNNKEL (reference sequence). The DNA of the CDR3 is TGTGCCAGCAGCCAATCCGACAGGGGGAGGGTCCCCGGGGAGCTGTTTTTT. This encodes CASSQSDRGRVPGELFF.

The chain uses TRBV15 and TRBJ2-7, with 7 positions matching TRBD1. Per germline, CDR1 LNHNV and CDR2 YYDKDF (reference sequence). The CDR3 runs 15 residues. The trim removed 1 base at V and 0 bases at J, leaving 3 bases unmatched. In nucleotides, the CDR3 is TGTGCCACCAGCAGAGGAGGACAGGCCTCCTACGAGCAGTACTTC. Its protein is CATSRGGQASYEQYF. Full variable domain (missing parts from reference TRBV15 and TRBJ2-7): DAMVIQNPRYQVTQFGKPVTLSCSQTLNHNVMYWYQQKSSQAPKLLFHYYDKDFNNEADTPDNFQSRRPNTSFCFLDIRSPGLGDTAMYLCATSRGGQASYEQYFGPGTRLTVT.

V and J are TRBV9 and TRBJ2-1; D is undetermined. The CDR3 has 12 amino acids. Germline V CDR1 and CDR2: SGDLS, YYNGEE. Trimming removed 4 bases from V and 7 bases from J, with 9 bases in between. This CDR3 reads CASSYFGNEQFF. DNA for the CDR3: TGTGCCAGCAGCTATTTCGGTAATGAGCAGTTCTTC.

The chain is built from TRBV3-1 (or the pseudogene TRBV3-2) and TRBJ2-7, with D perhaps TRBD2 (6 bases). The germline V and J ends were trimmed by 1 base and 9 bases, with 10 bases remaining between them. Per germline, CDR1 LGHDT and CDR2 YNNKEL (reference sequence). The CDR3 is 12 amino acids. The DNA for the CDR3 is TGTGCCAGCAGCCAAGGTGTAGCGGCGCAGTACTTC. This translates into CASSQGVAAQYF.

CDR3 loop: CASSDRDGEKLFF. CDR3 in DNA: TGTGCCAGCAGCGACAGGGATGGTGAAAAACTGTTTTTT. The V and J genes are TRBV12-3 or TRBV12-4 and TRBJ1-4; 7 bases fit TRBD1. This CDR3 has 13 amino acids. V lost 6 bases to trimming and J lost 7 bases; unmatched junction nucleotides: 5.

This clone was seen a handful of times. The V and J genes are TRBV2 and TRBJ1-2; TRBD1 aligns across 7 bases. CDR3 length: 15 residues. V lost 6 bases and J lost 5; bases outside the gene matches: 12. Germline V gene lookup returns CDR1 SNHLY and CDR2 FYNNEI. CDR3 in DNA: TGTGCCAGCAGGGATCGCGGGCAGGGGGTTTATGGCTACACCTTC. This sequence encodes CASRDRGQGVYGYTF.

The chain joins TRBV19 to TRBJ1-5, with TRBD1 matching over 8 bases. Germline CDR1 is LNHDA and CDR2 is SQIVND (reference sequence). V lost 2 bases to trimming and J lost 4 bases; unmatched junction nucleotides: 10. The CDR3 contains 17 residues. The chain's CDR3 is CASSIWTGRGVNQPQHF. Written as DNA, the CDR3 is TGTGCCAGTAGTATATGGACAGGGCGAGGAGTGAATCAGCCCCAGCATTTT.

CDR3 in amino acids: CASSSGLAGITDTQYF. The CDR3 coding sequence is TGTGCCAGCAGCTCGGGACTAGCGGGAATCACAGATACGCAGTATTTT. J is TRBJ2-3 and V is TRBV5-4, with 13 nucleotides matching TRBD2. CDR1 SGHNT and CDR2 YYREEE come from the germline V gene (reference sequence). The CDR3 is 16 residues long. V lost 3 bases, J lost 2 bases, and 3 bases stayed unmatched.

V gene TRBV7-8 combines with J gene TRBJ1-6; possible D gene TRBD1, 6 bases. Germline lookup yields CDR1 SGHVS and CDR2 FQNEAQ. The CDR3 spans 15 residues. Trimming pared 1 base from V and 8 bases from J, leaving 12 bases between. Here the CDR3 reads CASSLVGGGDSPLHF. As DNA, the CDR3 is TGTGCCAGCAGCTTAGTAGGGGGTGGTGATTCACCCCTCCACTTT. The variable domain in full, with the rest retrieved from reference TRBV7-8 and TRBJ1-6, is GAGVSQSPRYKVAKRGQDVALRCDPISGHVSLFWYQQALGQGPEFLTYFQNEAQLDKSGLPSDRFFAERPEGSVSTLKIQRTQQEDSAVYLCASSLVGGGDSPLHFGNGTRLTVT.

V and J are TRBV28 and TRBJ1-3; D is unresolved. The CDR3 is 14 amino acids. Between the trimmed V and J ends, which lost 7 bases and 0 bases, there was a span of 10 bases. Germline loops: CDR1 MDHEN, CDR2 SYDVKM. The CDR3 reads CASTQLLSGNTIYF. The CDR3 DNA reads as TGTGCCAGCACCCAACTCCTCTCTGGAAACACCATATATTTT.

This clone was detected only a few times. The V gene is TRBV2, the J gene TRBJ1-5; a possible D gene is TRBD1 (5 bases). The V end was cut by 4 bases, the J end by 8 bases, with 15 bases between. This CDR3 has 14 residues. CDR1 and CDR2 from the germline V gene are SNHLY and FYNNEI. CDR3 amino acids: CASSVQGIGEPQHF. Written as DNA, the CDR3 is TGTGCCAGCAGTGTTCAGGGAATCGGTGAGCCCCAGCATTTT.

The chain is built from TRBV4-1 and TRBJ2-3; D perhaps matches TRBD1 (5 bases). Germline assignment: CDR1 MGHRA and CDR2 YSYEKL. The CDR3 has 13 residues. V was clipped by 6 bases and J by 2 bases, with 9 bases between them. As DNA, the CDR3 is TGCGCCAGCAGAGGGGCCCACACAGATACGCAGTATTTT. Protein product: CASRGAHTDTQYF.

This chain connects TRBV18 to TRBJ2-3, with 9 bases aligning to TRBD2. Trimming at V came to 1 base and at J to 3 bases, leaving 11 bases not matched to a gene. Germline V gene data show CDR1 as KGHSH and CDR2 as LQKENI. The CDR3 contains 18 residues. Here the CDR3 reads CASSPQLAGAGGTDTQYF. The CDR3 nucleotides read TGTGCCAGCTCACCACAGTTAGCGGGGGCCGGAGGTACAGATACGCAGTATTTT. The complete variable domain, with remaining parts taken from reference TRBV18 and TRBJ2-3, reads NAGVMQNPRHLVRRRGQEARLRCSPMKGHSHVYWYRQLPEEGLKFMVYLQKENIIDESGMPKERFSAEFPKEGPSILRIQQVVRGDSAAYFCASSPQLAGAGGTDTQYFGPGTRLTVL.